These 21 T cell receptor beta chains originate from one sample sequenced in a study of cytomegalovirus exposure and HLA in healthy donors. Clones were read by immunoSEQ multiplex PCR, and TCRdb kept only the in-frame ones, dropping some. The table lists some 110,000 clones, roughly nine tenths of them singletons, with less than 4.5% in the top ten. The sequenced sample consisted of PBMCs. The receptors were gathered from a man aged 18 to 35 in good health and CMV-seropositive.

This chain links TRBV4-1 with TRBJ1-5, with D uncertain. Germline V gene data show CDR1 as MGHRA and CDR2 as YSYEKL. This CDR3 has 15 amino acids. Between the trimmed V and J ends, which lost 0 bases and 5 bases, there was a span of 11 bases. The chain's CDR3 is CASSQEGAPDQPQHF. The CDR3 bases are TGCGCCAGCAGCCAAGAGGGAGCCCCCGATCAGCCCCAGCATTTT.

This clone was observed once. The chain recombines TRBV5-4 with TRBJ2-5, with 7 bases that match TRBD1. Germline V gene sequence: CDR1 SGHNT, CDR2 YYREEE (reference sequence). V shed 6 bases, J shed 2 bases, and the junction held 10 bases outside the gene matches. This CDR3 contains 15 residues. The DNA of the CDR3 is TGTGCCAGCACCCCGGGACAGAAAGTTCAAGAGACCCAGTACTTC. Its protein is CASTPGQKVQETQYF.

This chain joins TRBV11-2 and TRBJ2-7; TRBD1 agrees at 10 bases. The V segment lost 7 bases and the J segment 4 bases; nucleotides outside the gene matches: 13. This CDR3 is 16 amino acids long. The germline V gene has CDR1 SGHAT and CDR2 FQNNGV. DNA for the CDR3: TGTGCCAGCACTCAAGTTCGACAGGGGGCTCGGTACGAGCAGTACTTC. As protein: CASTQVRQGARYEQYF.

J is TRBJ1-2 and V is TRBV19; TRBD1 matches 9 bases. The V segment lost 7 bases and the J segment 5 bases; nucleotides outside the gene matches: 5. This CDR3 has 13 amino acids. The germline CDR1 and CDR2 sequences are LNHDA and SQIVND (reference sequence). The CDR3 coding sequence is TGTGCCAGTACCCCGGGACAGGGATATGGCTACACCTTC. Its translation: CASTPGQGYGYTF.

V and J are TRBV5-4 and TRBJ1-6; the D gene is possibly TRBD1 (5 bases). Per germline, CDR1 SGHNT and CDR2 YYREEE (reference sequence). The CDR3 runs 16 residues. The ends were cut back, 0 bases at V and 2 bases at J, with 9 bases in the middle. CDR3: CASSLGGKPYNSPLHF. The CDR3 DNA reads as TGTGCCAGCAGCTTGGGGGGCAAGCCCTATAATTCACCCCTCCACTTT.

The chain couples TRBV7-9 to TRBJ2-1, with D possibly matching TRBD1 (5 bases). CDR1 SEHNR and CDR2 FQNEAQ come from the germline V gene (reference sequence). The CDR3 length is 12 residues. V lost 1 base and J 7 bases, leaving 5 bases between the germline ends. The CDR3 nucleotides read TGTGCCAGCAGCTTAGAGGGGAATGAGCAGTTCTTC. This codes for CASSLEGNEQFF.

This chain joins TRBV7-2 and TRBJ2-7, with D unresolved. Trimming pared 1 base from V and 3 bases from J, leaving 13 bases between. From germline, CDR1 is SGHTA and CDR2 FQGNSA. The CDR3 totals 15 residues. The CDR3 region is CASSLEFSLYYEQYF. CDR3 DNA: TGTGCCAGCAGCTTAGAATTTTCACTTTACTACGAGCAGTACTTC.

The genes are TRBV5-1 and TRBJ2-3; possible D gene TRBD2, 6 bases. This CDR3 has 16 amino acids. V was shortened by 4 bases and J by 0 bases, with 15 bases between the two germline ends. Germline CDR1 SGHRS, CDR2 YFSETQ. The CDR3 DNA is TGCGCCAGCAGCCCCGAGCGGGCGGAGAGCACAGATACGCAGTATTTT. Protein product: CASSPERAESTDTQYF.

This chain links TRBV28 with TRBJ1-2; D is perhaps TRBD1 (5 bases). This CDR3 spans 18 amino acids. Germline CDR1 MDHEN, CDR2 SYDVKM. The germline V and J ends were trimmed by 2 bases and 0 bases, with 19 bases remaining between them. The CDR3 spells CASSLGGGRRASNYGYTF. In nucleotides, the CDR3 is TGTGCCAGCAGTTTAGGTGGGGGACGGAGGGCTTCTAACTATGGCTACACCTTC.

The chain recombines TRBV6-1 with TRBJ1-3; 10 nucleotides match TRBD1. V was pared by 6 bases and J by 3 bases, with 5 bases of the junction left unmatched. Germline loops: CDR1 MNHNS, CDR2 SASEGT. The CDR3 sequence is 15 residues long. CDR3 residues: CASRLGTGDGNTIYF. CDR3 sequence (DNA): TGTGCCAGCAGGCTTGGGACAGGGGATGGAAACACCATATATTTT.

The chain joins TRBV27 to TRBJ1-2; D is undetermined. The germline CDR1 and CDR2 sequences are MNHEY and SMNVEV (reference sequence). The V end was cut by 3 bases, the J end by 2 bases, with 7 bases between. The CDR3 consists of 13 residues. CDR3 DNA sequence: TGTGCCAGCAGTTTCCAGAGGAACTATGGCTACACCTTC. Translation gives CASSFQRNYGYTF.

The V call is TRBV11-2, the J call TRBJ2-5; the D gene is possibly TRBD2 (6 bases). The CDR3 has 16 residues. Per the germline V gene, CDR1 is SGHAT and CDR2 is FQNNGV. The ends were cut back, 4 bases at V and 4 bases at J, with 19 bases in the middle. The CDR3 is CASSSARVLGGETQYF. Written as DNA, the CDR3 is TGTGCCAGCAGCTCGGCTCGAGTCCTGGGGGGAGAGACCCAGTACTTC. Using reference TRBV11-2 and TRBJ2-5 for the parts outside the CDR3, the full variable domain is EAGVAQSPRYKIIEKRQSVAFWCNPISGHATLYWYQQILGQGPKLLIQFQNNGVVDDSQLPKDRFSAERLKGVDSTLKIQPAKLEDSAVYLCASSSARVLGGETQYFGPGTRLLVL.

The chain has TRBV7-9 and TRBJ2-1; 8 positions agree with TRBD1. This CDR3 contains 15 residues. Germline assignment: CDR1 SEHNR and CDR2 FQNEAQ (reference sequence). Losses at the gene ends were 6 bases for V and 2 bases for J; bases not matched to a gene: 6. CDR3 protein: CASSSVGQAYNEQFF. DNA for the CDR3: TGTGCCAGCAGTTCCGTGGGACAGGCCTACAATGAGCAGTTCTTC. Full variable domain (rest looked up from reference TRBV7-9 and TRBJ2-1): DTGVSQNPRHKITKRGQNVTFRCDPISEHNRLYWYRQTLGQGPEFLTYFQNEAQLEKSRLLSDRFSAERPKGSFSTLEIQRTEQGDSAMYLCASSSVGQAYNEQFFGPGTRLTVL.

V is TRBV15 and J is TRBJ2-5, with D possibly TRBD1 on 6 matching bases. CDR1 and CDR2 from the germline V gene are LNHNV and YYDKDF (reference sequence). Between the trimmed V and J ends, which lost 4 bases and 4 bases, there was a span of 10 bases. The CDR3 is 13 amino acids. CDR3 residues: CATSMRGGETQYF. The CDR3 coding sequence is TGTGCCACCAGCATGAGAGGGGGAGAGACCCAGTACTTC.

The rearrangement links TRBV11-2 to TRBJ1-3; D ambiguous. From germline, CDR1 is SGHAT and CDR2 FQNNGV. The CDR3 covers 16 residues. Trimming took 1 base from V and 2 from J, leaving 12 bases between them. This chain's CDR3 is CASSLAQVAAGNTIYF. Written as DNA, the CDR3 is TGTGCCAGCAGCTTAGCCCAGGTCGCCGCTGGAAACACCATATATTTT. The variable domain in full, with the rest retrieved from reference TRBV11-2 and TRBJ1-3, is EAGVAQSPRYKIIEKRQSVAFWCNPISGHATLYWYQQILGQGPKLLIQFQNNGVVDDSQLPKDRFSAERLKGVDSTLKIQPAKLEDSAVYLCASSLAQVAAGNTIYFGEGSWLTVV.

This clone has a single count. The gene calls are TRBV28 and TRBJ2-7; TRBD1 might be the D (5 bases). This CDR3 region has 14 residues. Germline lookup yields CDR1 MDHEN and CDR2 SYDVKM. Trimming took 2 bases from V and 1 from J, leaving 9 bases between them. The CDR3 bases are TGTGCCAGCAGTTTACAGGGTCGATCCTACGAGCAGTACTTC. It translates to CASSLQGRSYEQYF.

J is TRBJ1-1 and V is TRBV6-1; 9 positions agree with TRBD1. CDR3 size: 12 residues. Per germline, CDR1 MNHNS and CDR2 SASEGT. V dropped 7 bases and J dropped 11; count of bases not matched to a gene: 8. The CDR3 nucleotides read TGTGCCAGCAAAACCGGGACAGGGTTTGCTTTCTTT. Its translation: CASKTGTGFAFF.

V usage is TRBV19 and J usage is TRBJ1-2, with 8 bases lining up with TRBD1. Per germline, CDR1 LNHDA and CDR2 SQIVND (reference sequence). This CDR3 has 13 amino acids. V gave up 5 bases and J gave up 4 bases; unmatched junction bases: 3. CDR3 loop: CASSPGQGYGYTF. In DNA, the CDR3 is TGTGCCAGTAGTCCCGGACAGGGCTATGGCTACACCTTC. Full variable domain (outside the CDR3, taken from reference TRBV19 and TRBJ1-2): DGGITQSPKYLFRKEGQNVTLSCEQNLNHDAMYWYRQDPGQGLRLIYYSQIVNDFQKGDIAEGYSVSREKKESFPLTVTSAQKNPTAFYLCASSPGQGYGYTFGSGTRLTVV.

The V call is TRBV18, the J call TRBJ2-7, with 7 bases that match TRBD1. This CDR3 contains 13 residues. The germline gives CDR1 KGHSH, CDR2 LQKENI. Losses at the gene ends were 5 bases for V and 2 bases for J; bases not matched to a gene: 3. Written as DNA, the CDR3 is TGTGCCAGCTCAACCGGGACAGCCTACGAGCAGTACTTC. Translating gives CASSTGTAYEQYF.

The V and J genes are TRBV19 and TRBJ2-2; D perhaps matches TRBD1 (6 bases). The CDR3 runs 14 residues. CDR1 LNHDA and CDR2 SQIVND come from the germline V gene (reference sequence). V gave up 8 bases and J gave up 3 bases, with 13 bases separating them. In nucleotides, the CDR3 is TGTGCCAGTCGGTCGGCAGGGGACACCGGGGAGCTGTTTTTT. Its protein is CASRSAGDTGELFF.

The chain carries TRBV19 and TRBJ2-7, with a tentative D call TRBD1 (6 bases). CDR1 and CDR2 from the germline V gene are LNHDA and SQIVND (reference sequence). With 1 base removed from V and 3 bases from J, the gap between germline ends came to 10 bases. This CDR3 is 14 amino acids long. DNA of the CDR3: TGTGCCAGTAGTATAGGGACAGCTTTCTACGAGCAGTACTTC. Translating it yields CASSIGTAFYEQYF. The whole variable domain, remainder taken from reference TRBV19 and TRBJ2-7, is DGGITQSPKYLFRKEGQNVTLSCEQNLNHDAMYWYRQDPGQGLRLIYYSQIVNDFQKGDIAEGYSVSREKKESFPLTVTSAQKNPTAFYLCASSIGTAFYEQYFGPGTRLTVT.